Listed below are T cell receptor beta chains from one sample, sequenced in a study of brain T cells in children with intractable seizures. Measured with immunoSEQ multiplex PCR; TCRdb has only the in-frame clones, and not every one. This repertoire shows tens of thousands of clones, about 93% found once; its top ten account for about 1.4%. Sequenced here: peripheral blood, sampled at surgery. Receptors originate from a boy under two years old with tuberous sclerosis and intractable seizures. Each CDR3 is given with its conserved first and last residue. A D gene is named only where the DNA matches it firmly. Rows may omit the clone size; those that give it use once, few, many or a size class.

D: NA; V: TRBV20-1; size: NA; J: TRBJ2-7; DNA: TGCAGTGCTAGTCGGGAGCCCTACGAGCAGTACTTC; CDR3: CSASREPYEQYF
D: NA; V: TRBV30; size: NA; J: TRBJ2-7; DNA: TGTGCCTGGAGAAAGGCCGCCTACGAGCAGTACTTC; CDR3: CAWRKAAYEQYF
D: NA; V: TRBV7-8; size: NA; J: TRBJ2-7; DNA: TGTGCCAGCAGCCTCGGACAGAACTACGAGCAGTACTTC; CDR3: CASSLGQNYEQYF
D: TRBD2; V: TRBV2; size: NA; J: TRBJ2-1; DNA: TGTGCCAGCAGTGAATACGGCGGGGGGGCGTCAGTTCCGCAGTTCTTC; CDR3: CASSEYGGGASVPQFF
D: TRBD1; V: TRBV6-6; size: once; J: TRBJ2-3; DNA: TGTGCCAGCAGCCCAGACAGGGCCGCAGATACGCAGTATTTT; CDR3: CASSPDRAADTQYF
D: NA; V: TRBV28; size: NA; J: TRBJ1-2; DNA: TGTGCCAGCAGTTTCGGACCGAATAACTATGGCTACACCTTC; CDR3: CASSFGPNNYGYTF
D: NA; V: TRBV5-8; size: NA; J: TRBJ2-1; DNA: TGTGCCAGCAGCTTGAGTGGGTACCCATACAATGAGCAGTTCTTC; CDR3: CASSLSGYPYNEQFF
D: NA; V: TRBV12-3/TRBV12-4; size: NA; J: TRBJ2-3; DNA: TGTGCCAGCAGTTACGGTGGAGCGCAGTATTTT; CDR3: CASSYGGAQYF
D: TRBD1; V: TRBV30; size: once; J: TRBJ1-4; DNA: TGTGCCTGGAGCCTGGACAGGGGAGTGGAAAAACTGTTTTTT; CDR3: CAWSLDRGVEKLFF
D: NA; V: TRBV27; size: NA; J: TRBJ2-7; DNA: TGTGCCAGCAGTTTACTCAGACCTTGGCACGAGCAGTACTTC; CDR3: CASSLLRPWHEQYF
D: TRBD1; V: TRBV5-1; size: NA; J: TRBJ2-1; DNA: TGCGCCAGCAGATTCCCGGGACAGGGCGATGAGCAGTTCTTC; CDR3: CASRFPGQGDEQFF
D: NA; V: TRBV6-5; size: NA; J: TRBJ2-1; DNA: TGTGCCAGCGGGGCAGGGTTTGAGCAGTTCTTC; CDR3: CASGAGFEQFF
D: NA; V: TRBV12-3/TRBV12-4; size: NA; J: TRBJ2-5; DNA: TGTGCCGGCGAGGAAGAGACCCAGTACTTC; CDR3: CAGEEETQYF
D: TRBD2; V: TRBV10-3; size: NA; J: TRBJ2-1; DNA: TGTGCCATCGGTCAACCCGGGACTAGCCTATTCAATGAGCAGTTCTTC; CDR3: CAIGQPGTSLFNEQFF
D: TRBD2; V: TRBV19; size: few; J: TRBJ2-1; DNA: TGTGCCAGTAGCAGCCTTCCGGGACTAGCGGGAGCAAATGAGCAGTTCTTC; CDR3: CASSSLPGLAGANEQFF
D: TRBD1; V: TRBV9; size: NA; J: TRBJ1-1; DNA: TGTGCCAGCAGCGTAGGTGGCAGGGGGGACACTGAAGCTTTCTTT; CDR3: CASSVGGRGDTEAFF
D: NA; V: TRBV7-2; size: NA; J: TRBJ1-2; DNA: TGTGCCAGCAGCTTGGAGGGACCGACACCTTTTTATGGCTACACCTTC; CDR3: CASSLEGPTPFYGYTF
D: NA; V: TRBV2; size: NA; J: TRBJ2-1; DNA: TGTGCCAGCAGCTACCTCCAAAGCCCCGAGCAGTTCTTC; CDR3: CASSYLQSPEQFF
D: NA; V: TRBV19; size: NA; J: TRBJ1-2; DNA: TGTGCCAGTAGTATAAGCCCCGGGACACCGATCTATGGCTACACCTTC; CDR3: CASSISPGTPIYGYTF
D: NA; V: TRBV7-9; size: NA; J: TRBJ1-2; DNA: TGTGCCAGCAGCGTACGGGAGTATGGCTACACCTTC; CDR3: CASSVREYGYTF
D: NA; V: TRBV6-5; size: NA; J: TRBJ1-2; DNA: TGTGCCAGCAGTTACGAACAGAACTATGGCTACACCTTC; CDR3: CASSYEQNYGYTF
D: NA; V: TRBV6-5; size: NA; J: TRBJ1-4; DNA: TGTGCCAGCAAGAAAGGGGTGGGAAATGAAAAACTGTTTTTT; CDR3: CASKKGVGNEKLFF
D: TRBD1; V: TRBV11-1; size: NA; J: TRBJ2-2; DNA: TGTGCCAGCAGCCGGGACAGACGAACCGGGGAGCTGTTTTTT; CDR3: CASSRDRRTGELFF
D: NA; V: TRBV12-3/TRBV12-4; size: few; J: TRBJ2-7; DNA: TGTGCCAGCAGTTTTGAGGGGTACGAGCAGTACTTC; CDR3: CASSFEGYEQYF
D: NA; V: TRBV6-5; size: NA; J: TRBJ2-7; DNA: TGTGCCAGCAGTCTGTTCGACGAGCAGTACTTC; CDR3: CASSLFDEQYF
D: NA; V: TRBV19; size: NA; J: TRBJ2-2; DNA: TGTGCCAGTAGTATCGGGACCGGGGAGCTGTTTTTT; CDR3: CASSIGTGELFF
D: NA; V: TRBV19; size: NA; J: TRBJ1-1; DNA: TGTGCCAGTAGTATAGATGGTAGTCAGGCCGCTGAAGCTTTCTTT; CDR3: CASSIDGSQAAEAFF
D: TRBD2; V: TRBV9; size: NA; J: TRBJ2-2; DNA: TGTGCCAGCTTTGCCAGTAGCGGGGGATCGAACACCGGGGAGCTGTTTTTT; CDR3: CASFASSGGSNTGELFF
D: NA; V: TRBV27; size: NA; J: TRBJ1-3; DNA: TGTGCCAGCAGTCTAGGGGTAGCTGGAAACACCATATATTTT; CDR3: CASSLGVAGNTIYF
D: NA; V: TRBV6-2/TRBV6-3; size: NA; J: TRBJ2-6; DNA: TGTGCCAGCAGCCTCTCTGGGGCCAACGTCCTGACTTTC; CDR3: CASSLSGANVLTF
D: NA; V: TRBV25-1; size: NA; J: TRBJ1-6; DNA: TGTGCCAGCAGTGCAGGTCTCTATAATTCACCCCTCCACTTT; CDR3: CASSAGLYNSPLHF
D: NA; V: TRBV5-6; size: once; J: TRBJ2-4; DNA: TGTGCCAGCAGCTTGGCAAGCTTAATCGGACAGCCACAGTACTTC; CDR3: CASSLASLIGQPQYF
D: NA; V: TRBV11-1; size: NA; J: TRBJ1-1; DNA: TGTGCCAGCAGCTTAGGATCGATCTTTAGGACTGAAGCTTTCTTT; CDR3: CASSLGSIFRTEAFF
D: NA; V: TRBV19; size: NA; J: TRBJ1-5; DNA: TGTGCCAGTAAGTCGGGCCAAGATCAGCCCCAGCATTTT; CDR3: CASKSGQDQPQHF
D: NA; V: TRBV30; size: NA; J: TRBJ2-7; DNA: NA; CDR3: CAWGTGTSWYF
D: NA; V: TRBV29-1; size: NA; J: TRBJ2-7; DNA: TGCAGCGTTTGGGTAGCGGAGAACCCGGGGCAGTACTTC; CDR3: CSVWVAENPGQYF
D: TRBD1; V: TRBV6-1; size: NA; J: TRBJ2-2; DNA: TGTGCCAGCAGTGAAGTGAGGGGGCGAGCCACCGGGGAGCTGTTTTTT; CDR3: CASSEVRGRATGELFF
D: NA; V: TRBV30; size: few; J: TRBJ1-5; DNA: TGTGCCTGGTCCGGGGGCAAGCAGCCCCAGCATTTT; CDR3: CAWSGGKQPQHF
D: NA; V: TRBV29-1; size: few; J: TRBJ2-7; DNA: TGCAGCGTTCAAAGGGCCAATACTAGAGAGCAGTACTTC; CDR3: CSVQRANTREQYF
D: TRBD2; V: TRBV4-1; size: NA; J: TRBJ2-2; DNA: TGCGCCAGCAGCCAAGCACTAGCGGGGGTGTTAAACACCGGGGAGCTGTTTTTT; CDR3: CASSQALAGVLNTGELFF
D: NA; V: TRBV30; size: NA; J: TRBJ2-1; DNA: TGTGCCTGGAGTGTCGTAGGCGGACCCCGGAGCTCCTACAATGAGCAGTTCTTC; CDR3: CAWSVVGGPRSSYNEQFF
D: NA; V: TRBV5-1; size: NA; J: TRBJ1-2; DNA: TGCGCCAGCAGCTTGGGTTATGGCTACACCTTC; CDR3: CASSLGYGYTF
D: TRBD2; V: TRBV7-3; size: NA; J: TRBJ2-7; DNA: TGTGCCAGCAGCTTAACTTCTAGCGGGAGCTCCGAGCAGTACTTC; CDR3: CASSLTSSGSSEQYF
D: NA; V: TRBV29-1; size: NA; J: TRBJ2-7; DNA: TGCAGCGTTGACGGGGGTTACGAGCAGTACTTC; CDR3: CSVDGGYEQYF
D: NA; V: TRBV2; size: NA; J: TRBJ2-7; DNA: TGTGCCAGCAGGGTAGGCCGGGACACACCACACTACGAGCAGTACTTC; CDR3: CASRVGRDTPHYEQYF
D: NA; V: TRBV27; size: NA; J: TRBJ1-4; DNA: TGTGCCAGCAGTTTATTACAGGGAAGTGAAAAACTGTTTTTT; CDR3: CASSLLQGSEKLFF
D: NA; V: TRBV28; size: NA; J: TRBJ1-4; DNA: TGTGCCAGCACCCCGGCCGGGGGTGAAAAACTGTTTTTT; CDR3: CASTPAGGEKLFF
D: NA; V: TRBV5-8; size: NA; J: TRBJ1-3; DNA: TGTGCCAGCAGCTTGGGACGGTACTCTGGAAACACCATATATTTT; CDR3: CASSLGRYSGNTIYF
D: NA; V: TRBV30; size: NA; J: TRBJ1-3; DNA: TGTGCCTGGAGTGTACGCCAGACATCTTCTGGAAACACCATATATTTT; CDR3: CAWSVRQTSSGNTIYF
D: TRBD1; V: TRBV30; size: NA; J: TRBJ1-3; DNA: TGTGCCTGGAGTTCCGGGACAGGGGGCCTAATCGGAAACACCATATATTTT; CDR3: CAWSSGTGGLIGNTIYF
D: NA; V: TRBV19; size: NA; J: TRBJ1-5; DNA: TGTGCCAGTAGTATCGCAGGGGGCAATCAGCCCCAGCATTTT; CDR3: CASSIAGGNQPQHF
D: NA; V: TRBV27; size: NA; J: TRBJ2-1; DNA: TGTGCCAGCCGCCAGGAGCTGTACAATGAGCAGTTCTTC; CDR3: CASRQELYNEQFF
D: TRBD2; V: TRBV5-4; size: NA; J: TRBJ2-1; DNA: TGTGCCAGCAGCACCGGGAGGCACAATGAGCAGTTCTTC; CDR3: CASSTGRHNEQFF
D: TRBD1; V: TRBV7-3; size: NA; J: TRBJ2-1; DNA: TGTGCCAGCAGCTTAAAGGTCGGGACAGATGAAATCTCCTCCTACAATGAGCAGTTCTTC; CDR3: CASSLKVGTDEISSYNEQFF
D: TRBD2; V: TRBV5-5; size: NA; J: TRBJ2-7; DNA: TGTGCCAGCGGCCGGACTAGCTACGAGCAGTACTTC; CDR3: CASGRTSYEQYF
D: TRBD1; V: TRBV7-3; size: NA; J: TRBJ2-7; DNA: TGTGCCAGCAGCCCCGAGGGAGGACAGGGATACGAGCAGTACTTC; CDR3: CASSPEGGQGYEQYF
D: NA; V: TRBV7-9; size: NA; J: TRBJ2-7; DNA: TGTGCCAGCAGCTGGGCCACTGGGCCGAAACTCTACGAGCAGTACTTC; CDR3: CASSWATGPKLYEQYF
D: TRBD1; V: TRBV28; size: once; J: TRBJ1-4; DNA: TGTGCCAGCAGTTACGACAGGGGTAATGAAAAACTGTTTTTT; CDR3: CASSYDRGNEKLFF